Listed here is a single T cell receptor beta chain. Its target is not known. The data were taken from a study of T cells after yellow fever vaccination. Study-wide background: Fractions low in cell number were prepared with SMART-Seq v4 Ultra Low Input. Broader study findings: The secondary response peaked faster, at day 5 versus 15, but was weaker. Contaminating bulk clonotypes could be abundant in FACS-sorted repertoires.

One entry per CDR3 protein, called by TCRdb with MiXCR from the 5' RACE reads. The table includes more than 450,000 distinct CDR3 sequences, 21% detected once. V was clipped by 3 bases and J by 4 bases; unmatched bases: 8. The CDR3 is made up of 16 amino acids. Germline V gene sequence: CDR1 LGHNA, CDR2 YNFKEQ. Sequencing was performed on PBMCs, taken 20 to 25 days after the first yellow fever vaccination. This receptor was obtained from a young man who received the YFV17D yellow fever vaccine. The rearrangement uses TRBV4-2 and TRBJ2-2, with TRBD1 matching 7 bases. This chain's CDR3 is CASSHNEGASTGELFF. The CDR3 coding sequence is TGTGCCAGCAGCCACAACGAGGGGGCGAGCACCGGGGAGCTGTTTTTT.